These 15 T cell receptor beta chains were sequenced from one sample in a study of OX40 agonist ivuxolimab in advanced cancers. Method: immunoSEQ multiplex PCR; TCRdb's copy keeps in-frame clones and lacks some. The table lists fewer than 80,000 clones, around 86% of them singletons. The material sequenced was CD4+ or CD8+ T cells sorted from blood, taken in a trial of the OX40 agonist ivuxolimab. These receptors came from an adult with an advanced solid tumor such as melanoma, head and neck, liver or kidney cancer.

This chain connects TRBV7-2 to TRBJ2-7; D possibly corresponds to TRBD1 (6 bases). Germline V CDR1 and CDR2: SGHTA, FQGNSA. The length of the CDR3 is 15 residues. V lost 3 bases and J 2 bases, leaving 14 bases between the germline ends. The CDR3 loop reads CASSFPTGRTYEQYF. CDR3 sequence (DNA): TGTGCCAGCAGCTTCCCGACAGGCCGCACCTACGAGCAGTACTTC.

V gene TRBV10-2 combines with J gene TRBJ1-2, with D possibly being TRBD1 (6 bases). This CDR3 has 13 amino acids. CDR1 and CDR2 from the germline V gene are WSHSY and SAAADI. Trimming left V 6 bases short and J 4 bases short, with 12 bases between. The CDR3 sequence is CASSAGTSYGYTF. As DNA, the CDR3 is TGCGCCAGCAGCGCCGGGACAAGCTATGGCTACACCTTC.

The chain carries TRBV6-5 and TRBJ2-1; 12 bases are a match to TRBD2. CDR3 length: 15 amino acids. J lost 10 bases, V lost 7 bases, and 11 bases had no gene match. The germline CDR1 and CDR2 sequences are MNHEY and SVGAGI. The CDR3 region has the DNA TGTGCCAGCACCCTGACTAGCGGGGGCCCACGGGAGCAGTTCTTC. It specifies CASTLTSGGPREQFF.

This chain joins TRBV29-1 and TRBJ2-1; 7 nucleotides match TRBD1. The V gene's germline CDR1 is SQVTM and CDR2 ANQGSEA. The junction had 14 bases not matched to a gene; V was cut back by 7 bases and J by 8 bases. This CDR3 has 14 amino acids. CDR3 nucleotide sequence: TGCAGCGCTACCCGAGGCAGGGGGTCCGATGAGCAGTTCTTC. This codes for CSATRGRGSDEQFF.

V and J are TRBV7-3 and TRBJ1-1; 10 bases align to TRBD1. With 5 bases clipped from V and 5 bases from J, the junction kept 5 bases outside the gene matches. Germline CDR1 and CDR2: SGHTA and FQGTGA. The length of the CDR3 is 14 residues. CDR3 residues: CASSPGQGGTEAFF. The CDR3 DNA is TGTGCCAGCAGCCCCGGACAGGGGGGGACTGAAGCTTTCTTT.

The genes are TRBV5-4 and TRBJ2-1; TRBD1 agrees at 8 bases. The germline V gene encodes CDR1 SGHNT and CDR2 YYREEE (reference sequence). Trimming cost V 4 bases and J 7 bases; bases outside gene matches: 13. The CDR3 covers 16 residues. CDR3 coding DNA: TGTGCCAGCAGCATTTTCGACAGGGGAGAGGGGAATGAGCAGTTCTTC. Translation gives CASSIFDRGEGNEQFF.

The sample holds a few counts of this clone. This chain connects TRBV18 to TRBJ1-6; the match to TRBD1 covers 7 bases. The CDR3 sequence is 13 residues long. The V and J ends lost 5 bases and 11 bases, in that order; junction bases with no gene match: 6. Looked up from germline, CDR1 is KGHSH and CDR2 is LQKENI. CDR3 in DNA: TGTGCCAGCTCATCACAGGGGAGAACACCCCTCCACTTT. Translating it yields CASSSQGRTPLHF.

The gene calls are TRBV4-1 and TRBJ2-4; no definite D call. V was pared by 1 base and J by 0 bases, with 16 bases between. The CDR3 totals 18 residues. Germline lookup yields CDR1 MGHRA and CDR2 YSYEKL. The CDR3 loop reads CASSQGRVINLAKNIQYF. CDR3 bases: TGCGCCAGCAGCCAAGGAAGGGTTATAAACCTAGCCAAAAACATTCAGTACTTC.

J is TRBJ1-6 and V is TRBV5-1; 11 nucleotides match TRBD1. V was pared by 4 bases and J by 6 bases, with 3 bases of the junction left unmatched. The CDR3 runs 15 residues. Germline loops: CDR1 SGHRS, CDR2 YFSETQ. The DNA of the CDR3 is TGCGCCAGCAGCCTCGGACAGGGGGCTAATTCACCCCTCCACTTT. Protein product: CASSLGQGANSPLHF.

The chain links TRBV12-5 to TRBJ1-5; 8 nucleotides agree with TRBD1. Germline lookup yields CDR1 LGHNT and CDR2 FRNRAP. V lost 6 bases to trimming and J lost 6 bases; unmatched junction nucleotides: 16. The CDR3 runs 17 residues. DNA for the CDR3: TGTGCTAGTGGCCCCGGACAGGGTCTCGCGGCAGGTCAGCCCCAGCATTTT. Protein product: CASGPGQGLAAGQPQHF.

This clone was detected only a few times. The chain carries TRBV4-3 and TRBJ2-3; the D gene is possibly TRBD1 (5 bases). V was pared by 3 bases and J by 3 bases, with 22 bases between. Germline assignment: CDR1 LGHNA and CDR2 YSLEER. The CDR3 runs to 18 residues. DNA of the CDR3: TGCGCCAGCAGCCAGTCACCATGGACAATTCGAAGGACAGATACGCAGTATTTT. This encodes CASSQSPWTIRRTDTQYF.

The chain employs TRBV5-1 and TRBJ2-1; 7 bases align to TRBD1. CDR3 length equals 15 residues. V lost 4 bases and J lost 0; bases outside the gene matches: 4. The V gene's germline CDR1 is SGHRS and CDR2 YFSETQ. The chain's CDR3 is CASSQTGFSYNEQFF. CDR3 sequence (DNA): TGCGCCAGCAGCCAGACAGGGTTCTCCTACAATGAGCAGTTCTTC.

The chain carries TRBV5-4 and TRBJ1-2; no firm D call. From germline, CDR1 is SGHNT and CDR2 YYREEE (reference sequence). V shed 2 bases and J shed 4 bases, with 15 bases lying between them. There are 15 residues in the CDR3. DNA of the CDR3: TGTGCCAGCAGCTTTAATCGTGGATCCGGCTATGGCTACACCTTC. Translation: CASSFNRGSGYGYTF. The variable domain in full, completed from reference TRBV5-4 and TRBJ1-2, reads ETGVTQSPTHLIKTRGQQVTLRCSSQSGHNTVSWYQQALGQGPQFIFQYYREEENGRGNFPPRFSGLQFPNYSSELNVNALELDDSALYLCASSFNRGSGYGYTFGSGTRLTVV.

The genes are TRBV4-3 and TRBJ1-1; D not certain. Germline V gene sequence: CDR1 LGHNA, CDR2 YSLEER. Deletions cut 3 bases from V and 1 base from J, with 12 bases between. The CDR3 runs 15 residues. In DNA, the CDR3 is TGCGCCAGCAGCCACGTGGATCGAGGGAACACTGAAGCTTTCTTT. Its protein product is CASSHVDRGNTEAFF.

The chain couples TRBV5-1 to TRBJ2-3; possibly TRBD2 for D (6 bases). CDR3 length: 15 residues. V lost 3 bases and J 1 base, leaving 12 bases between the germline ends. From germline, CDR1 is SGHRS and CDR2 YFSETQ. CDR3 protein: CASSSGTQGTDTQYF. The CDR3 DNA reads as TGCGCCAGCAGCTCCGGGACTCAAGGCACAGATACGCAGTATTTT. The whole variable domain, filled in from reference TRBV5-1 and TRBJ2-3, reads KAGVTQTPRYLIKTRGQQVTLSCSPISGHRSVSWYQQTPGQGLQFLFEYFSETQRNKGNFPGRFSGRQFSNSRSEMNVSTLELGDSALYLCASSSGTQGTDTQYFGPGTRLTVL.